This entry lists 10 T cell receptor beta chains sequenced from one sample in a study of Graves' ophthalmopathy and Graves' hyperthyroidism. Amplification of TCR beta CDR3 regions used RNA transcripts. Second-round multiplex PCR came after first-round RT-PCR with HTBI primers. TCRdb used MiXCR to reprocess the multiplex PCR reads, holding one entry per CDR3 protein. The sample lists roughly 220,000 distinct CDR3 sequences, approximately 42% occurring once. The source material was peripheral blood. The origin of the receptors is an adult man with Graves' ophthalmopathy.

The rearrangement uses TRBV6-6 and TRBJ1-4, with 9 bases aligning to TRBD1. After removal of 5 bases from V and 7 bases from J, the junction contained 5 bases not matched to a gene. CDR1 MNHNY and CDR2 SVGAGI come from the germline V gene (reference sequence). CDR3 length equals 14 residues. CDR3 amino acids: CASSVRDRVEKLFF. In DNA form, the CDR3 reads TGTGCCAGCAGTGTTCGGGACAGGGTTGAAAAACTGTTTTTT.

The rearrangement joins TRBV19 to TRBJ1-2; possible D gene TRBD1, 5 bases. Germline values: CDR1 LNHDA, CDR2 SQIVND (reference sequence). The CDR3 loop spans 14 amino acids. Deletions cut 3 bases from V and 6 bases from J, with 14 bases between. CDR3 sequence: CASSIQGSIHGYTF. For the CDR3, the DNA is TGTGCCAGTAGTATCCAGGGATCAATCCATGGCTACACCTTC.

This rearrangement joins TRBV9 to TRBJ1-1; D remains ambiguous. The CDR3 sequence is 13 residues long. From germline, CDR1 is SGDLS and CDR2 YYNGEE. Trimming left V 0 bases short and J 5 bases short, with 8 bases between. In DNA, the CDR3 is TGTGCCAGCAGCGTAGATATTAAAACTGAAGCTTTCTTT. It encodes CASSVDIKTEAFF. The full variable domain, with the rest looked up from reference TRBV9 and TRBJ1-1, is DSGVTQTPKHLITATGQRVTLRCSPRSGDLSVYWYQQSLDQGLQFLIQYYNGEERAKGNILERFSAQQFPDLHSELNLSSLELGDSALYFCASSVDIKTEAFFGQGTRLTVV.

The CDR3: CASSAQIQETQYF. DNA for the CDR3: TGCGCCAGCAGTGCCCAGATCCAAGAGACCCAGTACTTC. This chain uses TRBV10-1 with TRBJ2-5, with D unclear. The CDR3 covers 13 residues. CDR1 and CDR2 from the germline V gene are WNHNN and SYGVQD (reference sequence). V dropped 4 bases and J dropped 1 base, with 7 bases sitting between them.

This CDR3 reads CSARDQWDLLGQPQHF. As DNA, the CDR3 is TGCAGTGCTAGAGACCAGTGGGACCTCTTGGGACAGCCCCAGCATTTT. This sequence joins TRBV20-1 and TRBJ1-5; a weak D match, TRBD1 (5 bases). The CDR3 length is 16 residues. CDR1 and CDR2 from the germline V gene are DFQATT and SNEGSKA (reference sequence). Trimming pared 0 bases from V and 7 bases from J, leaving 19 bases between.

The chain recombines TRBV2 with TRBJ2-5, with 7 bases lining up with TRBD2. The last part of the DNA fits TRBJ2-1 better; the J call may be wrong. The CDR3 is 14 amino acids. Germline CDR1 and CDR2: SNHLY and FYNNEI. The CDR3 DNA sequence: TGTGCCAGCAGTGCCGGGGGGTCTCTCAATGAGCAGTTCTTC. This translates into CASSAGGSLNEQFF.

V gene TRBV10-3 combines with J gene TRBJ2-5; D remains ambiguous. V lost 5 bases and J 2 bases, leaving 3 bases between the germline ends. This CDR3 region has 11 residues. Germline values: CDR1 ENHRY, CDR2 SYGVKD. The CDR3 DNA follows: TGTGCCATCAGTAATCAAGAGACCCAGTACTTC. It codes for CAISNQETQYF.

The DNA for the CDR3 is TGTGCCAGCAGCTTAGGTCAGACTACCTCCTACGAGCAGTACTTC. Protein product: CASSLGQTTSYEQYF. This chain uses TRBV11-1 with TRBJ2-7, with TRBD2 as a possible D gene (5 bases). The V and J ends lost 1 base and 0 bases respectively, with 10 bases between them. This CDR3 contains 15 residues. Germline V CDR1 and CDR2: SGHAT, FQDESV (reference sequence).

V usage is TRBV10-3 and J usage is TRBJ1-2, with no clear D. In germline, CDR1 is ENHRY, CDR2 SYGVKD. Trimming left V 2 bases short and J 4 bases short, with 14 bases between. The CDR3 consists of 15 residues. CDR3 bases: TGTGCCATCAGTGAGAAGGGCACGCCGGGCTATGGCTACACCTTC. Amino acid sequence: CAISEKGTPGYGYTF.

This clonotype was seen a single time. The chain joins TRBV5-1 to TRBJ1-2; D might be TRBD1 (5 bases). This CDR3 has 14 residues. V lost 6 bases to trimming and J lost 4 bases, with 16 bases between them. Germline V gene lookup returns CDR1 SGHRS and CDR2 YFSETQ. CDR3 amino acids: CASTLTGRIYGYTF. CDR3 coding DNA: TGCGCCAGCACCTTAACAGGCAGGATCTATGGCTACACCTTC.